Presented here are 23 T cell receptor beta chains from one specimen sequenced in a study of a mutant IDH1 vaccine in newly diagnosed glioma. As to time point: week 11, during vaccination. Doses of 300 ug of mutant IDH1 20-mer peptide were given with topical imiquimod. Using immunoSEQ multiplex PCR, the repertoire was profiled, and TCRdb retains in-frame clones only, with some absent. The sample has under 150,000 clones, 80% seen once. Their antigen targets remain unknown. Sequenced material: PBMCs, taken from a glioma patient whose treatment included an IDH1 peptide vaccine. The receptors derive from a man aged 35 to 55 with glioma.

The chain is built from TRBV7-2 and TRBJ2-5, with D possibly TRBD1 on 5 matching bases. The CDR3 sequence is 13 residues long. Germline CDR1 and CDR2: SGHTA and FQGNSA. Trimming shortened V by 1 base and J by 3 bases, and 6 bases separated the two germline ends. CDR3 residues: CASSLGQKETQYF. CDR3 coding DNA: TGTGCCAGCAGCTTAGGACAGAAAGAGACCCAGTACTTC.

The J gene is TRBJ2-1, the V gene TRBV2; TRBD2 agrees at 11 bases. V lost 2 bases and J lost 9; bases outside the gene matches: 6. The germline CDR1 and CDR2 sequences are SNHLY and FYNNEI. The CDR3 runs 15 residues. The CDR3 protein is CASSEPGLAEGEQFF. CDR3 nucleotides: TGTGCCAGCAGTGAACCGGGACTAGCGGAGGGTGAGCAGTTCTTC.

V and J are TRBV5-6 and TRBJ2-7; TRBD1 matches 12 bases. Germline V CDR1 and CDR2: SGHDT, YYEEEE. V was clipped by 4 bases and J by 4 bases; unmatched bases: 6. The CDR3 loop spans 15 amino acids. DNA of the CDR3: TGTGCCAGCAGCCCGCCGGGACAGGGGGCTTACGAGCAGTACTTC. Translated, it gives CASSPPGQGAYEQYF.

The chain couples TRBV6-5 to TRBJ2-2, with 7 bases lining up with TRBD2. The trim removed 2 bases at V and 7 bases at J, leaving 7 bases unmatched. Germline V gene lookup returns CDR1 MNHEY and CDR2 SVGAGI. The CDR3 consists of 15 residues. The CDR3 bases are TGTGCCAGCAGTTACGGCGGACTAGTGGGCGGGGAGCTGTTTTTT. It yields the protein CASSYGGLVGGELFF.

This clone has a single count. The chain links TRBV18 to TRBJ2-5; 8 positions agree with TRBD1. Looked up from germline, CDR1 is KGHSH and CDR2 is LQKENI. CDR3 size: 16 residues. Germline trimming cut 8 bases from V and 4 bases from J; bases unmatched to any gene: 15. The CDR3 loop is CASTLSAQGAGETQYF. In nucleotides, the CDR3 is TGTGCCAGCACACTGTCGGCCCAGGGGGCTGGAGAGACCCAGTACTTC.

The count of this clone is one. V and J are TRBV6-5 and TRBJ2-7; D uncertain. Germline CDR1 MNHEY, CDR2 SVGAGI. V lost 4 bases and J 4 bases, leaving 11 bases between the germline ends. CDR3 size: 13 residues. The CDR3 sequence is CASSSPDVYEQYF. CDR3 nucleotide sequence: TGTGCCAGCAGTTCCCCTGATGTTTACGAGCAGTACTTC.

V gene TRBV2 combines with J gene TRBJ2-3, with 10 nucleotides matching TRBD2. Germline values: CDR1 SNHLY, CDR2 FYNNEI. The CDR3 is made up of 15 amino acids. J gave up 3 bases and V 8 bases, and 8 bases lay outside the gene matches. The CDR3 sequence: CASGGAGGLTDTQYF. The DNA for the CDR3 is TGTGCCAGCGGGGGAGCGGGGGGGCTAACAGATACGCAGTATTTT.

This clone came up once. J is TRBJ1-2 and V is TRBV18; TRBD1 might be the D (6 bases). This CDR3 is built from 14 residues. CDR1 is KGHSH and CDR2 is LQKENI in the germline V gene. V was shortened by 1 base and J by 7 bases, with 13 bases between the two germline ends. In nucleotides, the CDR3 is TGTGCCAGCTCACCACTGCCAGGGGTCGGTGGCTACACCTTC. Translation gives CASSPLPGVGGYTF.

The chain links TRBV15 to TRBJ2-5, with 7 bases that match TRBD1. Looked up from germline, CDR1 is LNHNV and CDR2 is YYDKDF (reference sequence). V lost 3 bases, J lost 5 bases, and 3 bases stayed unmatched. This CDR3 region has 13 residues. The CDR3 DNA is TGTGCCACCAGCAGGAACAGGGGTGAGACCCAGTACTTC. Translated, it gives CATSRNRGETQYF.

This clone was recorded only once. The chain links TRBV30 to TRBJ1-3; TRBD1 matches at 7 bases. Germline V gene lookup returns CDR1 GTSNPN and CDR2 SVGIG (reference sequence). V lost 3 bases, J lost 0 bases, and 2 bases stayed unmatched. This CDR3 has 14 residues. The CDR3 DNA reads TGTGCCTGGAGGGCAGGGGGCTCTGGAAACACCATATATTTT. It translates to CAWRAGGSGNTIYF.

V gene TRBV10-3 combines with J gene TRBJ2-7, with 7 bases fitting TRBD2. The CDR3 spans 16 residues. The V segment lost 8 bases and the J segment 3 bases; nucleotides outside the gene matches: 16. Germline CDR1 ENHRY, CDR2 SYGVKD. CDR3 coding DNA: TGTGCCATCGAGAATAGGCCGGGGGGTTTCGACTACGAGCAGTACTTC. Its protein is CAIENRPGGFDYEQYF.

In its sample, this clone is medium-sized. The chain recombines TRBV27 with TRBJ2-3; D is unclear. The CDR3 runs 14 residues. Trimming cost V 2 bases and J 6 bases, with 12 bases left between them. Germline V CDR1 and CDR2: MNHEY, SMNVEV (reference sequence). The CDR3 region has the DNA TGTGCCAGCAGTTTACCTACGGGCTCGGATACGCAGTATTTT. Translating it yields CASSLPTGSDTQYF.

This clone was seen only a few times. The chain recombines TRBV29-1 with TRBJ1-1, with a weak D call TRBD1 (5 bases). The germline V gene encodes CDR1 SQVTM and CDR2 ANQGSEA. The germline V and J ends were trimmed by 6 bases and 6 bases, with 11 bases remaining between them. There are 11 residues in the CDR3. As DNA, the CDR3 is TGCAGCGTCGCCCTAGGGGCTGAAGCTTTCTTT. Translated: CSVALGAEAFF.

The CDR3 is CASSSRDSYEQYF. CDR3 DNA: TGTGCCAGTAGTAGCCGGGACAGCTACGAGCAGTACTTC. The chain has TRBV19 and TRBJ2-7; the match to TRBD1 covers 7 bases. CDR1 is LNHDA, CDR2 SQIVND, per germline (reference sequence). V shed 4 bases and J 3 bases; nucleotides not matched to a gene: 3. The CDR3 covers 13 residues.

J is TRBJ2-1 and V is TRBV2, with TRBD2 matching 13 bases. The CDR3 extends over 14 amino acids. Per germline, CDR1 SNHLY and CDR2 FYNNEI. Unmatched junction bases numbered 5, after V lost 6 bases and J lost 9 bases. The CDR3 nucleotides are TGTGCCAGCAGGACTAGCGGGGGGCCAGGTGAGCAGTTCTTC. Its translation is CASRTSGGPGEQFF.

This clone turned up a few times. The chain has TRBV5-1 and TRBJ2-7; D perhaps matches TRBD1 (5 bases). CDR3 length: 14 residues. In germline, CDR1 is SGHRS, CDR2 YFSETQ. V shed 0 bases and J shed 2 bases, with 9 bases lying between them. The CDR3 DNA reads TGCGCCAGCAGCTTGGCCGCCAGGGCCTACGAGCAGTACTTC. Translated: CASSLAARAYEQYF.

The V and J genes are TRBV6-4 and TRBJ1-5; D is possibly TRBD1 (5 bases). Germline V gene data show CDR1 as MRHNA and CDR2 as SNTAGT. Trimming pared 5 bases from V and 3 bases from J, leaving 14 bases between. This CDR3 is 15 amino acids long. The CDR3 spells CASSRDGLINQPQHF. CDR3 coding DNA: TGTGCCAGCAGTCGGGACGGCCTGATCAATCAGCCCCAGCATTTT.

The rearrangement uses TRBV4-3 and TRBJ1-1, with unresolved D. The CDR3 has 13 amino acids. Germline V gene sequence: CDR1 LGHNA, CDR2 YSLEER. V lost 4 bases to trimming and J lost 0 bases, with 6 bases between them. CDR3 in amino acids: CASSRDLNTEAFF. The CDR3, as DNA: TGCGCCAGCAGCCGAGATCTGAACACTGAAGCTTTCTTT.

V and J are TRBV5-1 and TRBJ2-7, with D possibly TRBD2 on 6 matching bases. Germline V gene lookup returns CDR1 SGHRS and CDR2 YFSETQ. Trimming left V 5 bases short and J 4 bases short, with 22 bases between. CDR3 length equals 16 residues. CDR3 sequence reads: CASRENPIGGGYEQYF. For the CDR3, the DNA is TGCGCCAGCAGAGAGAACCCCATCGGGGGTGGGTACGAGCAGTACTTC.

The CDR3, as DNA: TGTGCCACCAGCAGGTCGGGACAGGGGGCTATCGGGGAGCTGTTTTTT. This sequence encodes CATSRSGQGAIGELFF. The rearrangement joins TRBV15 to TRBJ2-2, with 12 bases aligning to TRBD1. Trimming removed 3 bases from V and 7 bases from J; junction bases left unmatched: 6. The CDR3 spans 16 residues. Germline V gives CDR1 LNHNV, CDR2 YYDKDF (reference sequence).

The chain carries TRBV4-3 and TRBJ2-1, with 11 bases identical to TRBD2. The CDR3 has 15 residues. The trim removed 6 bases at V and 3 bases at J, leaving 4 bases unmatched. The germline V gene has CDR1 LGHNA and CDR2 YSLEER. The CDR3 sequence is CASSTGLADYNEQFF. The CDR3, as DNA: TGCGCCAGCAGTACGGGACTAGCGGACTACAATGAGCAGTTCTTC.

This chain joins TRBV18 and TRBJ1-1; D perhaps matches TRBD1 (5 bases). In germline, CDR1 is KGHSH, CDR2 LQKENI. V was trimmed by 4 bases and J by 6 bases, leaving 21 bases between them. This CDR3 region has 16 residues. DNA for the CDR3: TGTGCCAGCTCACGGAAAGCGCAGGGATCGGGCGCTGAAGCTTTCTTT. Translation: CASSRKAQGSGAEAFF. Full variable domain (rest looked up from reference TRBV18 and TRBJ1-1): NAGVMQNPRHLVRRRGQEARLRCSPMKGHSHVYWYRQLPEEGLKFMVYLQKENIIDESGMPKERFSAEFPKEGPSILRIQQVVRGDSAAYFCASSRKAQGSGAEAFFGQGTRLTVV.

The chain uses TRBV7-2 and TRBJ2-7; possibly TRBD2 for D (5 bases). This CDR3 has 14 residues. The ends were cut back, 1 base at V and 4 bases at J, with 11 bases in the middle. CDR1 is SGHTA and CDR2 is FQGNSA in the germline V gene. The CDR3 is CASSLGTGEYEQYF. For the CDR3, the DNA is TGTGCCAGCAGCTTAGGGACTGGGGAATACGAGCAGTACTTC.